These 8 T cell receptor beta chains came from one sample sequenced in a study of blood T cell repertoires in COVID-19. Only in-frame clones appear in the TCRdb table, and some are missing; sequencing was by immunoSEQ multiplex PCR. The table has about 64,000 clones, roughly 78% seen once. Sequencing was done on a sample of peripheral blood. These receptor sequences come from a man aged 60 to 75 with COVID-19, enrolled during active disease.

The rearrangement joins TRBV28 to TRBJ2-7; 8 bases fit TRBD1. Germline V gene data show CDR1 as MDHEN and CDR2 as SYDVKM. The V gene end was trimmed by 2 bases and the J gene end by 0 bases; junction bases not matched to a gene: 3. The CDR3 is 15 amino acids. The CDR3: CASSLPGGLSYEQYF. The CDR3 nucleotides read TGTGCCAGCAGTTTACCAGGGGGCCTCTCCTACGAGCAGTACTTC. Based on the CDR3 plus reference TRBV28 and TRBJ2-7, the full variable domain is DVKVTQSSRYLVKRTGEKVFLECVQDMDHENMFWYRQDPGLGLRLIYFSYDVKMKEKGDIPEGYSVSREKKERFSLILESASTNQTSMYLCASSLPGGLSYEQYFGPGTRLTVT.

The chain links TRBV6-6 to TRBJ1-5, with 8 bases lining up with TRBD1. V was pared by 0 bases and J by 4 bases, with 2 bases of the junction left unmatched. The CDR3 runs 15 residues. In germline, CDR1 is MNHNY, CDR2 SVGAGI (reference sequence). The CDR3 DNA sequence: TGTGCCAGCAGTTACTCGAGACAGGGGAATCAGCCCCAGCATTTT. Its protein is CASSYSRQGNQPQHF.

The gene calls are TRBV2 and TRBJ1-5; 9 bases are a match to TRBD1. V was clipped by 6 bases and J by 5 bases; unmatched bases: 2. CDR3 size: 13 residues. Germline-derived CDR1 and CDR2 are SNHLY and FYNNEI. CDR3 bases: TGTGCCAGCAGACGACAGGGGGATCAGCCCCAGCATTTT. Its protein is CASRRQGDQPQHF.

The CDR3 loop is CASSLYAGGNTEAFF. DNA of the CDR3: TGTGCCAGCAGCTTATACGCAGGGGGGAACACTGAAGCTTTCTTT. The chain uses TRBV11-2 and TRBJ1-1; 7 bases align to TRBD1. The CDR3 consists of 15 residues. V dropped 2 bases and J dropped 1; count of bases not matched to a gene: 4. Germline V lookup: CDR1 SGHAT, CDR2 FQNNGV.

This clone was counted only a few times. This chain uses TRBV7-9 with TRBJ2-7, with D possibly matching TRBD2 (5 bases). Between the trimmed V and J ends, which lost 1 base and 5 bases, there was a span of 9 bases. This CDR3 is 13 amino acids long. Per germline, CDR1 SEHNR and CDR2 FQNEAQ (reference sequence). This CDR3 is CASSLGRADEQYF. In nucleotides, the CDR3 is TGTGCCAGCAGCTTAGGGCGGGCTGACGAGCAGTACTTC.

The chain is built from TRBV27 and TRBJ2-2; D perhaps matches TRBD1 (6 bases). The CDR3 has 16 amino acids. From germline, CDR1 is MNHEY and CDR2 SMNVEV (reference sequence). The germline V and J ends were trimmed by 8 bases and 5 bases, with 21 bases remaining between them. The CDR3 DNA follows: TGTGCCAGCGGCCCCAGACAGGTCCAGCGGACCGGGGAGCTGTTTTTT. Translating it yields CASGPRQVQRTGELFF.

This chain connects TRBV2 to TRBJ2-5; TRBD2 matches 7 bases. From germline, CDR1 is SNHLY and CDR2 FYNNEI. V lost 1 base to trimming and J lost 5 bases; unmatched junction nucleotides: 1. The CDR3 sequence is 13 residues long. The CDR3, as DNA: TGTGCCAGCAGTGAAGTGGGGGGGGAGACCCAGTACTTC. This gives the protein CASSEVGGETQYF. The full variable domain, its missing parts supplied by reference TRBV2 and TRBJ2-5, is EPEVTQTPSHQVTQMGQEVILRCVPISNHLYFYWYRQILGQKVEFLVSFYNNEISEKSEIFDDQFSVERPDGSNFTLKIRSTKLEDSAMYFCASSEVGGETQYFGPGTRLLVL.

The chain carries TRBV28 and TRBJ1-5; D is uncertain. CDR1 is MDHEN and CDR2 is SYDVKM in the germline V gene. This CDR3 spans 13 amino acids. Trimming stripped 11 bases from V and 3 bases from J, with 14 bases between. The CDR3 nucleotides are TGTGCCGTAGCCAGACGGCCCAATCAGCCCCAGCATTTT. It specifies CAVARRPNQPQHF.